This entry lists 28 T cell receptor beta chains sequenced from one sample in a study of CD8 T cells in ankylosing spondylitis. TCRdb used MiXCR to reprocess the 5' RACE reads, holding one entry per CDR3 protein. The repertoire holds 120,000 or so distinct CDR3 sequences, roughly 15% seen once, with around 3% in the top ten. Input material: blood, either unsorted or a sorted T cell fraction (not recorded which). These receptors all come from a female donor with ankylosing spondylitis or in good health (not recorded which).

This clonotype was recorded many times. The chain uses TRBV5-6 and TRBJ2-1; 7 bases map to TRBD2. The CDR3 totals 16 residues. The germline CDR1 and CDR2 sequences are SGHDT and YYEEEE. V was pared by 2 bases and J by 2 bases, with 7 bases of the junction left unmatched. CDR3 DNA: TGTGCCAGCAGCTTCCGAGCTAGCGGTACCTACAATGAGCAGTTCTTC. It yields the protein CASSFRASGTYNEQFF.

The table lists this clonotype with many counts. The genes are TRBV20-1 and TRBJ2-7, with TRBD2 as a possible D gene (6 bases). The CDR3 has 15 residues. Looked up from germline, CDR1 is DFQATT and CDR2 is SNEGSKA (reference sequence). Trimming pared 5 bases from V and 0 bases from J, leaving 17 bases between. This CDR3 is CSALSRDSYSYEQYF. The CDR3 DNA is TGCAGTGCTCTCTCACGGGACTCATACTCCTACGAGCAGTACTTC.

The gene calls are TRBV20-1 and TRBJ2-7, with 9 bases fitting TRBD2. The V segment lost 5 bases and the J segment 6 bases; nucleotides outside the gene matches: 8. The CDR3 consists of 13 residues. Germline V lookup: CDR1 DFQATT, CDR2 SNEGSKA (reference sequence). CDR3 amino acids: CSADSGTSSEQYF. CDR3 DNA sequence: TGCAGTGCTGACTCCGGGACTAGCTCCGAGCAGTACTTC.

The CDR3 sequence: CASSWTLEQPQHF. The CDR3 DNA reads TGTGCCAGCAGTTGGACTTTGGAGCAGCCCCAGCATTTT. J is TRBJ1-5 and V is TRBV12-3 or TRBV12-4; D remains ambiguous. Trimming stripped 4 bases from V and 7 bases from J, with 11 bases between. The CDR3 is 13 amino acids.

This clonotype was seen at least ten times. The chain joins TRBV5-1 to TRBJ2-2; D is ambiguous. Germline CDR1 and CDR2: SGHRS and YFSETQ. This CDR3 is 12 amino acids long. Trimming removed 2 bases from V and 4 bases from J, with 3 bases in between. This CDR3 is CASSFTTGELFF. In nucleotides, the CDR3 is TGCGCCAGCAGCTTTACCACCGGGGAGCTGTTTTTT. Complete variable domain (other parts from reference TRBV5-1 and TRBJ2-2): KAGVTQTPRYLIKTRGQQVTLSCSPISGHRSVSWYQQTPGQGLQFLFEYFSETQRNKGNFPGRFSGRQFSNSRSEMNVSTLELGDSALYLCASSFTTGELFFGEGSRLTVL.

The gene calls are TRBV11-3 and TRBJ2-1, with 10 bases matching TRBD1. Germline V gene sequence: CDR1 SGHNT, CDR2 YENEEA. V shed 4 bases and J 2 bases; nucleotides not matched to a gene: 5. The CDR3 sequence is 16 residues long. The CDR3 DNA is TGTGCCAGCAGCTCAGCCGGGACAGGGGCCTACAATGAGCAGTTCTTC. Its protein product is CASSSAGTGAYNEQFF.

This clonotype was seen more than once but under ten times. V usage is TRBV28 and J usage is TRBJ2-7, with D possibly matching TRBD2 (5 bases). The CDR3 loop spans 12 amino acids. V lost 2 bases and J lost 6, with 8 bases in between. Germline loops: CDR1 MDHEN, CDR2 SYDVKM. CDR3 nucleotide sequence: TGTGCCAGCAGTTTACTAGCTGGCGAGCAGTACTTC. This gives the protein CASSLLAGEQYF.

Comment on this clonotype: A much larger clone is a single base away; this may be a read error. V usage is TRBV12-3 or TRBV12-4 and J usage is TRBJ1-1, with D possibly matching TRBD1 (5 bases). Trimming took 5 bases from V and 4 from J, leaving 17 bases between them. The CDR3 extends over 15 amino acids. In DNA form, the CDR3 reads TGTGCCAGCAGTCCCAGGGAGGGAGAGGGCACTGAAGCTTTCTTT. It translates to CASSPREGEGTEAFF.

A few counts support this clonotype. The chain couples TRBV16 to TRBJ1-2; TRBD1 aligns across 8 bases. Germline loops: CDR1 KGHSY, CDR2 FQNENV. CDR3 length: 20 amino acids. Trimming took 4 bases from V and 2 from J; bases not matched to a gene: 21. DNA of the CDR3: TGTGCCAGCAGCCCAATATACCAACAGACAGGGGTGGGAGCGAACTATGGCTACACCTTC. As protein: CASSPIYQQTGVGANYGYTF.

At least ten counts were recorded for this clonotype. This rearrangement joins TRBV7-9 to TRBJ1-1, with D possibly being TRBD1 (5 bases). The CDR3 has 17 residues. Trimming shortened V by 5 bases and J by 2 bases, and 21 bases separated the two germline ends. CDR1 and CDR2 (germline): SEHNR, FQNEAQ (reference sequence). CDR3: CASSPPSGTGDNTEAFF. The CDR3 nucleotides read TGTGCCAGCAGCCCCCCCTCCGGGACGGGAGATAACACTGAAGCTTTCTTT.

The chain combines TRBV29-1 with TRBJ2-7; the match to TRBD2 covers 11 bases. Germline CDR1 is SQVTM and CDR2 is ANQGSEA. The CDR3 sequence is 13 residues long. The ends lost 7 bases at V and 2 bases at J; junction bases unmatched: 4. The chain's CDR3 is CSGRLAGTYEQYF. The CDR3 nucleotides are TGCAGCGGTCGACTAGCGGGGACCTACGAGCAGTACTTC.

In its sample, this clonotype was seen a few times. The junction departs from the called germline gene at one end, perhaps through a read error. The rearrangement uses TRBV6-4 and TRBJ2-1; D perhaps matches TRBD2 (7 bases). There are 16 residues in the CDR3. Germline V lookup: CDR1 MRHNA, CDR2 SNTAGT. The CDR3 region has the DNA TGTGCCAACAGTGACTTGGCGGGGGCCTCCTACAATGAGCAGTTCTTC. This translates into CANSDLAGASYNEQFF.

The rearrangement uses TRBV7-2 and TRBJ1-5, with unresolved D. Between the trimmed V and J ends, which lost 5 bases and 10 bases, there was a span of 12 bases. The CDR3 is 12 residues long. Germline lookup yields CDR1 SGHTA and CDR2 FQGNSA. CDR3: CASSPPFSPQHF. DNA for the CDR3: TGTGCCAGCAGCCCCCCTTTCAGCCCCCAGCATTTT.

This rearrangement joins TRBV29-1 to TRBJ2-1; D remains unclear. The CDR3 runs 11 residues. Germline CDR1 is SQVTM and CDR2 is ANQGSEA. V lost 3 bases to trimming and J lost 8 bases, with 8 bases between them. CDR3 DNA: TGCAGCGTTGACCTTTCGGATGAGCAGTTCTTC. Translating it yields CSVDLSDEQFF.

In its sample, this clonotype was seen a few times. The gene calls are TRBV7-2 and TRBJ1-6; tentative D call: TRBD1 (5 bases). Germline V gives CDR1 SGHTA, CDR2 FQGNSA. The CDR3 consists of 14 residues. Trimming removed 6 bases from V and 10 bases from J, with 16 bases in between. In DNA form, the CDR3 reads TGTGCCAGCAGGACCGGGACGGGGGAATCACCCCTCCACTTT. Translation gives CASRTGTGESPLHF.

This clonotype was observed many times. J is TRBJ2-5 and V is TRBV13; D is undetermined. The V end lost 6 bases, the J end lost 2 bases, and 16 bases lay between the germline ends. The germline CDR1 and CDR2 sequences are PRHDT and FYEKMQ (reference sequence). The CDR3 length is 15 residues. The CDR3 DNA reads as TGTGCCAGCAGTCAAGCCCGTTGGGGACAAGAGACCCAGTACTTC. This sequence encodes CASSQARWGQETQYF.

This clonotype was seen a few times. This chain links TRBV7-3 with TRBJ2-3, with a possible D match to TRBD2 (7 bases). The V gene's germline CDR1 is SGHTA and CDR2 FQGTGA. Deletions cut 5 bases from V and 1 base from J, with 16 bases between. The CDR3 spans 16 residues. The CDR3 bases are TGTGCCAGCAGCAAGGGGGGGGGCCCCGGCACAGATACGCAGTATTTT. The encoded protein is CASSKGGGPGTDTQYF.

Regarding this clonotype: A much larger clone is a single base away; this may be a read error. J is TRBJ1-1 and V is TRBV20-1, with 8 positions matching TRBD1. CDR3 size: 15 residues. The V gene's germline CDR1 is DFQATT and CDR2 SNEGSKA (reference sequence). CDR3 loop: CSALSYSTGATDAFF. The CDR3 DNA sequence: TGCAGTGCTCTATCATATTCGACAGGGGCCACTGACGCTTTCTTT.

This clonotype was detected ten times or more. The chain carries TRBV5-1 and TRBJ2-2, with D unclear. CDR3 length: 13 residues. CDR1 and CDR2 (germline): SGHRS, YFSETQ. V dropped 4 bases and J dropped 3 bases, with 7 bases sitting between them. This CDR3 is CASSGPYTGELFF. CDR3 DNA sequence: TGCGCCAGCAGCGGGCCGTACACCGGGGAGCTGTTTTTT.

The chain is built from TRBV6-1 and TRBJ1-1; possibly TRBD1 for D (6 bases). CDR3 size: 13 residues. Per the germline V gene, CDR1 is MNHNS and CDR2 is SASEGT. The V gene lost 6 bases and the J gene lost 7 bases, with 15 bases spanning the gap. CDR3 amino acids: CASRQQDRSEAFF. CDR3 coding DNA: TGTGCCAGCAGACAACAGGACAGAAGTGAAGCTTTCTTT.

Ten or more counts support this clonotype. This chain links TRBV12-3 or TRBV12-4 with TRBJ2-1; possibly TRBD1 for D (5 bases). The V end lost 3 bases, the J end lost 5 bases, and 14 bases lay between the germline ends. The CDR3 spans 15 residues. The CDR3 nucleotides are TGTGCCAGCAGTTTTCAGGGTTTGGTGAACAATGAGCAGTTCTTC. Its translation is CASSFQGLVNNEQFF.

J is TRBJ2-2 and V is TRBV20-1; the match to TRBD2 covers 14 bases. Per the germline V gene, CDR1 is DFQATT and CDR2 is SNEGSKA (reference sequence). The CDR3 spans 16 residues. The trim removed 4 bases at V and 6 bases at J, leaving 7 bases unmatched. The CDR3 is CSAIGGTSGRSGELFF. The CDR3, as DNA: TGCAGTGCTATAGGGGGGACTAGCGGGAGATCCGGGGAGCTGTTTTTT.

This clonotype was detected many times. The chain carries TRBV7-9 and TRBJ2-7; D not certain. Germline loops: CDR1 SEHNR, CDR2 FQNEAQ (reference sequence). The CDR3 is made up of 14 amino acids. Trimming stripped 4 bases from V and 4 bases from J, with 14 bases between. The CDR3 spells CASSSDLGWYEQYF. DNA for the CDR3: TGTGCCAGCAGCTCCGACCTGGGTTGGTACGAGCAGTACTTC.

This clonotype was seen a handful of times. The chain carries TRBV5-1 and TRBJ2-7; D not certain. Germline V gene sequence: CDR1 SGHRS, CDR2 YFSETQ. This CDR3 is 14 amino acids long. V gave up 7 bases and J gave up 0 bases, with 14 bases separating them. The CDR3 region has the DNA TGCGCCAGCGGTCCTGGCGGAGTCTCCTACGAGCAGTACTTC. It translates to CASGPGGVSYEQYF.

This clonotype was recorded many times. CDR3: CASSSGEGRAGGQYF. The DNA for the CDR3 is TGTGCCAGCAGTTCCGGTGAAGGACGGGCCGGAGGGCAGTATTTT. The chain uses TRBV12-3 or TRBV12-4 and TRBJ2-3; D possibly corresponds to TRBD2 (5 bases). The CDR3 consists of 15 residues. Trimming took 4 bases from V and 11 from J, leaving 22 bases between them.

There are a few counts of this clonotype. V usage is TRBV20-1 and J usage is TRBJ2-5, with D hard to call. The CDR3 loop spans 14 amino acids. V was trimmed by 5 bases and J by 6 bases, leaving 19 bases between them. Germline CDR1 and CDR2: DFQATT and SNEGSKA (reference sequence). The CDR3 DNA reads as TGCAGTGCTCTTGCCTCAGCCTCTGGGCAGACCCAGTACTTC. Translated, it gives CSALASASGQTQYF.

This clonotype came up many times. The chain joins TRBV7-2 to TRBJ2-2, with 8 bases fitting TRBD2. The V gene's germline CDR1 is SGHTA and CDR2 FQGNSA. Trimming cost V 1 base and J 4 bases; bases outside gene matches: 2. CDR3 length equals 15 residues. The CDR3 bases are TGTGCCAGCAGCTTAGTCCTAGCGGGCACCGGGGAGCTGTTTTTT. Encoded protein: CASSLVLAGTGELFF.

Remarks on this clonotype: A much more abundant neighbour one base away suggests this may be a read error. The chain carries TRBV29-1 and TRBJ2-4, with TRBD1 identical over 9 bases. The CDR3 has 14 residues. V gave up 4 bases and J gave up 7 bases; unmatched junction bases: 8. Looked up from germline, CDR1 is SQVTM and CDR2 is ANQGSEA. The CDR3 DNA reads as TGCAGCGTTGTGGGACAGGGCGATTTGAACATTCAGTACTTC. Translating it yields CSVVGQGDLNIQYF.